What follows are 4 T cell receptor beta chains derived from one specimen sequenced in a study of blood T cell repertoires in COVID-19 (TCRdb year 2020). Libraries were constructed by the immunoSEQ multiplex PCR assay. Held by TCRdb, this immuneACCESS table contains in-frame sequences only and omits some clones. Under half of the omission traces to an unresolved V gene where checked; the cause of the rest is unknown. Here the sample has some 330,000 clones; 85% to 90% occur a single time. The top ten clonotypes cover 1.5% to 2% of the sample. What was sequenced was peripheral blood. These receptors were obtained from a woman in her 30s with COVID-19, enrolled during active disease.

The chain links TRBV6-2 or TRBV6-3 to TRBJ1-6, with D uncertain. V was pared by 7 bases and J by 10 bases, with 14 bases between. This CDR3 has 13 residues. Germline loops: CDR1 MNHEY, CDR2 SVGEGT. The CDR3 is CASTYLGGSPLHF. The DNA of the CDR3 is TGTGCCAGCACTTATCTGGGAGGCTCACCCCTCCACTTT.

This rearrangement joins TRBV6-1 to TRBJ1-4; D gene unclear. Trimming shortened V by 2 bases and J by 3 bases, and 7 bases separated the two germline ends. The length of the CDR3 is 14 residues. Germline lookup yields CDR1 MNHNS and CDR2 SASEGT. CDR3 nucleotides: TGTGCCAGCAGTGAATTTCTATCTAATGAAAAACTGTTTTTT. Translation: CASSEFLSNEKLFF.

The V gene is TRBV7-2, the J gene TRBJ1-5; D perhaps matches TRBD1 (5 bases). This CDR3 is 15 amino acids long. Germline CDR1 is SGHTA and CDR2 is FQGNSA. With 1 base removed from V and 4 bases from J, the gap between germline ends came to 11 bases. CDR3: CASSLVSGNNQPQHF. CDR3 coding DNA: TGTGCCAGCAGCTTAGTATCAGGGAATAATCAGCCCCAGCATTTT. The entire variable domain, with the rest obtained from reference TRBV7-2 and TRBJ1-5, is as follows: GAGVSQSPSNKVTEKGKDVELRCDPISGHTALYWYRQSLGQGLEFLIYFQGNSAPDKSGLPSDRFSAERTGGSVSTLTIQRTQQEDSAVYLCASSLVSGNNQPQHFGDGTRLSIL.

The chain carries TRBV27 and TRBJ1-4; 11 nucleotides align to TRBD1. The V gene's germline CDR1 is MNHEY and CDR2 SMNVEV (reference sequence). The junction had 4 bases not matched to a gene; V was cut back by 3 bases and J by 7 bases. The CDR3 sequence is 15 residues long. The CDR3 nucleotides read TGTGCCAGCAGTTTTATCGGGACAGGGGGTGAAAAACTGTTTTTT. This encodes CASSFIGTGGEKLFF.